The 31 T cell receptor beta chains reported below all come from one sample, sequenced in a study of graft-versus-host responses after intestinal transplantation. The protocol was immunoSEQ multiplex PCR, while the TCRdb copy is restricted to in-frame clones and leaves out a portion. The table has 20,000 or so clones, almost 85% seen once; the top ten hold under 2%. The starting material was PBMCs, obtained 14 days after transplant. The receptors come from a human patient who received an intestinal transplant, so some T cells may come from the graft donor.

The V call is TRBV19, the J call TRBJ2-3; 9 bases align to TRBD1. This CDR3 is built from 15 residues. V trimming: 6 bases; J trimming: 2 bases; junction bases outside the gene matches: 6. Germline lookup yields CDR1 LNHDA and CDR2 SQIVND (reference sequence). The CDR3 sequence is CASSRTGAITDTQYF. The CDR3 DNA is TGTGCCAGTAGCCGGACAGGGGCTATCACAGATACGCAGTATTTT.

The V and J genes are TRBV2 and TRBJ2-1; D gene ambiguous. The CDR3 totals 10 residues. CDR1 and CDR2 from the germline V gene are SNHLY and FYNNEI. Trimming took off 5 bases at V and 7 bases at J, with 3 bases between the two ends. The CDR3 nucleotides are TGTGCCAGCAGTCGGAATGAGCAGTTCTTC. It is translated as CASSRNEQFF.

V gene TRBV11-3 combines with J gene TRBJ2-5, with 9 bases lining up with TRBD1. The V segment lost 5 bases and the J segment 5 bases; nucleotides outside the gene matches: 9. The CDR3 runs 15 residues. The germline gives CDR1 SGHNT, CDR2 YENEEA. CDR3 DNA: TGTGCCAGCAGCAGTAGGGGACAGGGAATGGAGACCCAGTACTTC. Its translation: CASSSRGQGMETQYF.

The CDR3 region is CASSLAGDTQYF. The CDR3 bases are TGTGCCAGCAGCTTGGCCGGAGATACGCAGTATTTT. The chain links TRBV5-6 to TRBJ2-3; D gene uncertain. The CDR3 is 12 amino acids. V shed 0 bases and J shed 5 bases, with 4 bases lying between them. CDR1 and CDR2 (germline): SGHDT, YYEEEE.

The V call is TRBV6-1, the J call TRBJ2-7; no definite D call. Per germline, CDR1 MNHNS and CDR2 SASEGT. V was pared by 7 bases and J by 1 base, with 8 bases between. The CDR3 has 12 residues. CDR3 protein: CASTDRSYEQYF. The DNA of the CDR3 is TGTGCCAGCACGGACCGATCCTACGAGCAGTACTTC.

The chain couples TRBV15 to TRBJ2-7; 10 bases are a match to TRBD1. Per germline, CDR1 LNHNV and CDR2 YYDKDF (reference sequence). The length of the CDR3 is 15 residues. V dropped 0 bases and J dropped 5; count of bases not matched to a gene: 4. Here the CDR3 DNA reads TGTGCCACCAGCAGAGATCTGGGACAGGGGAACGAGCAGTACTTC. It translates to CATSRDLGQGNEQYF.

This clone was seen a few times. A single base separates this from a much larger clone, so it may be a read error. The CDR3 nucleotides read TGTGCCTGCAGCATAGGGGACAGGGGCCCCTACGAGCAGTACTTC. It yields the protein CACSIGDRGPYEQYF. The V call is TRBV28, the J call TRBJ2-7; 10 bases fit TRBD1. This CDR3 is built from 15 residues. Per the germline V gene, CDR1 is MDHEN and CDR2 is SYDVKM.

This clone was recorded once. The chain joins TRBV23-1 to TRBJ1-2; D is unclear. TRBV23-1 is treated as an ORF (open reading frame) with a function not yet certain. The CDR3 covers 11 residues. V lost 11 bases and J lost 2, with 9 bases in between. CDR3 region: CALMRNYGYTF. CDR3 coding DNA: TGCGCCCTTATGAGGAACTATGGCTACACCTTC.

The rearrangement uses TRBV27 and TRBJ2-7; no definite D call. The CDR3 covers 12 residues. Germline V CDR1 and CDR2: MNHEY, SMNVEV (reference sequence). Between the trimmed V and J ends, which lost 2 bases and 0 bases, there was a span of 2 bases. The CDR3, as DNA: TGTGCCAGCAGTTTAATCTCCTACGAGCAGTACTTC. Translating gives CASSLISYEQYF.

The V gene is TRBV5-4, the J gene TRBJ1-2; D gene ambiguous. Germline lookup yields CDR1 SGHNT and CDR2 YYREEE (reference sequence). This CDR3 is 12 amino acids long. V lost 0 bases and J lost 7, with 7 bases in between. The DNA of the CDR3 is TGTGCCAGCAGCTTGGGAGGGATTGGCTACACCTTC. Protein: CASSLGGIGYTF.

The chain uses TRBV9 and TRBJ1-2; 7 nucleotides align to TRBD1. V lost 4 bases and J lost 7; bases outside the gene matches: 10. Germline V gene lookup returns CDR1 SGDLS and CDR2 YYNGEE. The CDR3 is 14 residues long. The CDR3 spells CASSPARDSLGYTF. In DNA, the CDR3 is TGTGCCAGCAGCCCAGCCCGGGACAGCCTTGGCTACACCTTC.

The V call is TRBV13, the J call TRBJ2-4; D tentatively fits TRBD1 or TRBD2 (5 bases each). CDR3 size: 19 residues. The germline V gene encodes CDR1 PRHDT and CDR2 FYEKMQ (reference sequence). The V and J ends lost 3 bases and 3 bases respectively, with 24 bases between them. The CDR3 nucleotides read TGTGCCAGCAGCTTGGGCCCGCCCAGTCCGGTGGGGGTCAAAAACATTCAGTACTTC. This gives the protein CASSLGPPSPVGVKNIQYF.

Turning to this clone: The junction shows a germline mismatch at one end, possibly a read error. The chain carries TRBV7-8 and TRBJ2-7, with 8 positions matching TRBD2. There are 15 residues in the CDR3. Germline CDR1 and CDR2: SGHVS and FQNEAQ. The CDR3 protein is CAGSPRTSRTYEQYF. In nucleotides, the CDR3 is TGTGCCGGCAGCCCACGGACTAGCAGGACCTACGAGCAGTACTTC.

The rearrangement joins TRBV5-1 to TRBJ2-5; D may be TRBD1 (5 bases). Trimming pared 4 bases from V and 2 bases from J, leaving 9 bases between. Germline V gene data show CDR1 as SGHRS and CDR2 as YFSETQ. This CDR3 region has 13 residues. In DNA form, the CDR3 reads TGCGCCAGCAGCCCCAGACAGCAAGAGACCCAGTACTTC. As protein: CASSPRQQETQYF.

CDR3 in DNA: TGTGCCAGCAGTTTATGTTTGGGGGCGCGTTGTGAAGCTTTCTTT. It is translated as CASSLCLGARCEAFF. The chain couples TRBV28 to TRBJ1-1, with D perhaps matching TRBD1 (6 bases). The CDR3 extends over 15 amino acids. Germline CDR1 reads MDHEN; CDR2 reads SYDVKM. V shed 0 bases and J shed 7 bases, with 15 bases lying between them.

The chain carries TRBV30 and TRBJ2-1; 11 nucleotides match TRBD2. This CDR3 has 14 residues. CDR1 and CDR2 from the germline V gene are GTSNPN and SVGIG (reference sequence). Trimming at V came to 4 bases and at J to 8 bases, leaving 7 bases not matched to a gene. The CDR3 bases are TGTGCCTGGACTCTACTAGCGGGAGTTGATGAGCAGTTCTTC. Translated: CAWTLLAGVDEQFF.

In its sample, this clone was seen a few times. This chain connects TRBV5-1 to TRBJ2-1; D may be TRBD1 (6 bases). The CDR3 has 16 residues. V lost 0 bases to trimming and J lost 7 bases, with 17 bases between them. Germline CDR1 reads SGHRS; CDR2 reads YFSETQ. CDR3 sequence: CASSLAGVYPENEQFF. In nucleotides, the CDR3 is TGCGCCAGCAGCTTGGCAGGGGTGTACCCAGAAAATGAGCAGTTCTTC.

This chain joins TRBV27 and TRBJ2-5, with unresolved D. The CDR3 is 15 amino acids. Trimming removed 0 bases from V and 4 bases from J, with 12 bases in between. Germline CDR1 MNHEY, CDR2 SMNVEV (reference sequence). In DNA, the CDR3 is TGTGCCAGCAGTTTATCGTTGGGTGTAGGAGAGACCCAGTACTTC. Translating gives CASSLSLGVGETQYF.

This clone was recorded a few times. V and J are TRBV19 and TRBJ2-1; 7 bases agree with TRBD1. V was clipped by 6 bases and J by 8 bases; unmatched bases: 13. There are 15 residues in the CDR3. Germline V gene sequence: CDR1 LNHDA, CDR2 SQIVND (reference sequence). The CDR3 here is CASSPNLGQRDEQFF. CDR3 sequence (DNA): TGTGCCAGTAGCCCTAATCTGGGACAGAGGGATGAGCAGTTCTTC.

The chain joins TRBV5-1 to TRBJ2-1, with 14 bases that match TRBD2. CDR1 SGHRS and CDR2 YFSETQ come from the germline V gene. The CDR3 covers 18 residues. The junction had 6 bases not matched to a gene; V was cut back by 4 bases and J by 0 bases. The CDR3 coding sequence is TGCGCCAGCAGCCTGGGACTAGCGGGGGCCATCTCCTACAATGAGCAGTTCTTC. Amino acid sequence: CASSLGLAGAISYNEQFF. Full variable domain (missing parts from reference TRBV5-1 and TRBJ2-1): KAGVTQTPRYLIKTRGQQVTLSCSPISGHRSVSWYQQTPGQGLQFLFEYFSETQRNKGNFPGRFSGRQFSNSRSEMNVSTLELGDSALYLCASSLGLAGAISYNEQFFGPGTRLTVL.

CDR3 loop: CASSGGRTSSYEQYF. CDR3 sequence (DNA): TGTGCCAGCAGTGGGGGCAGAACTAGCTCCTACGAGCAGTACTTC. This rearrangement joins TRBV2 to TRBJ2-7, with D perhaps being TRBD1 or TRBD2 (5 bases each). Germline CDR1 SNHLY, CDR2 FYNNEI. Trimming cost V 4 bases and J 0 bases, with 13 bases left between them. This CDR3 region has 15 residues.

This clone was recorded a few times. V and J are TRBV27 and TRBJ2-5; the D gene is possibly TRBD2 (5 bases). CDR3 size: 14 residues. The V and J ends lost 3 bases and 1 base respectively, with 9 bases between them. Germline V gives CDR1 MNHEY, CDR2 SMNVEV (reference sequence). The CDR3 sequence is CASSFLAIQETQYF. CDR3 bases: TGTGCCAGCAGTTTCCTAGCCATCCAAGAGACCCAGTACTTC.

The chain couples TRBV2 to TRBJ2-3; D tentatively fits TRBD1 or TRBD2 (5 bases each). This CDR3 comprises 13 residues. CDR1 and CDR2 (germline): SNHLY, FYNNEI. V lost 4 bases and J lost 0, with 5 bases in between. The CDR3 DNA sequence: TGTGCCAGCAGTGGGGGGAGCACAGATACGCAGTATTTT. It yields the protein CASSGGSTDTQYF.

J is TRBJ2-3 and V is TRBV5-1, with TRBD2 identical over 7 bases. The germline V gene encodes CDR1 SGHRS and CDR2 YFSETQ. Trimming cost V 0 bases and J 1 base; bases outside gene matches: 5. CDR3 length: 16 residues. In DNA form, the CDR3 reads TGCGCCAGCAGCTTGGGCGGGAGAAGGGGCACAGATACGCAGTATTTT. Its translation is CASSLGGRRGTDTQYF.

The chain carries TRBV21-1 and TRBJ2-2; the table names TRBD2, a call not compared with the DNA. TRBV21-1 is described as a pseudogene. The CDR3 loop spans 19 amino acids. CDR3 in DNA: TGTGCCAGCAGCAATACGGGACTAGCGGGAGGGCCCTACACCGGGGAGCTGTTTTTT. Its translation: CASSNTGLAGGPYTGELFF.

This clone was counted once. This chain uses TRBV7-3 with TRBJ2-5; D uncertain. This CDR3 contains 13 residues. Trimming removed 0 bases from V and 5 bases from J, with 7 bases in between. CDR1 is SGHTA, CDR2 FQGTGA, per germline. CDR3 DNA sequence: TGTGCCAGCAGCTTAACGCCCCCGGAGACCCAGTACTTC. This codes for CASSLTPPETQYF.

The CDR3 DNA reads TGTGCCAGCAGCTTGGCCGGGACGGATGAGCAGTTCTTC. It translates to CASSLAGTDEQFF. V usage is TRBV5-6 and J usage is TRBJ2-1, with D perhaps being TRBD1 or TRBD2 (5 bases each). The CDR3 runs 13 residues. Trimming took off 0 bases at V and 8 bases at J, with 9 bases between the two ends. Germline CDR1 reads SGHDT; CDR2 reads YYEEEE.

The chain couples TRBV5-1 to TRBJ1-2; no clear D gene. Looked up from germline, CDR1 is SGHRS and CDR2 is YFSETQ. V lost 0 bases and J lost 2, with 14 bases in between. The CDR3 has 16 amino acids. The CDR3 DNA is TGCGCCAGCAGCTTGGTACCTACGGACGGAAACTATGGCTACACCTTC. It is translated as CASSLVPTDGNYGYTF. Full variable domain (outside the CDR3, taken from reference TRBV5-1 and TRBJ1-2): KAGVTQTPRYLIKTRGQQVTLSCSPISGHRSVSWYQQTPGQGLQFLFEYFSETQRNKGNFPGRFSGRQFSNSRSEMNVSTLELGDSALYLCASSLVPTDGNYGYTFGSGTRLTVV.

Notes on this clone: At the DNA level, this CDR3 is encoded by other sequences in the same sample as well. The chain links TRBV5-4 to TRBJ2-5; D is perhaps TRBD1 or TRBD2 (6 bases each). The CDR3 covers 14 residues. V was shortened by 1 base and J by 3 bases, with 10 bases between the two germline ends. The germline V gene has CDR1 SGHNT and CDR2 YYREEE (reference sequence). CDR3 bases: TGTGCCAGCAGCTTGTGGGGGGCGGAAGAGACCCAGTACTTC. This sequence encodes CASSLWGAEETQYF. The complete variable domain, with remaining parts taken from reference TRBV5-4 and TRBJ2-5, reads ETGVTQSPTHLIKTRGQQVTLRCSSQSGHNTVSWYQQALGQGPQFIFQYYREEENGRGNFPPRFSGLQFPNYSSELNVNALELDDSALYLCASSLWGAEETQYFGPGTRLLVL.

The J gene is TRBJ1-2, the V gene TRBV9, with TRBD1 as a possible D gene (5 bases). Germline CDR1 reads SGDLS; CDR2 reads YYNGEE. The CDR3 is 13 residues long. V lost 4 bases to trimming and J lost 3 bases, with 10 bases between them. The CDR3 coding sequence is TGTGCCAGCAGCTTTCAGGGTGACTATGGCTACACCTTC. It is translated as CASSFQGDYGYTF.

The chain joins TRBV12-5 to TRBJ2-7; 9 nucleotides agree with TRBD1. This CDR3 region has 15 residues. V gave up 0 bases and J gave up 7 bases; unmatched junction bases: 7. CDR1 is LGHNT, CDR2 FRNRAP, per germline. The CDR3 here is CASGLVGGTGLEQYF. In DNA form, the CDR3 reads TGTGCTAGTGGTTTGGTGGGCGGGACAGGGCTGGAGCAGTACTTC. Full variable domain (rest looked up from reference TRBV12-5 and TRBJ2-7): DARVTQTPRHKVTEMGQEVTMRCQPILGHNTVFWYRQTMMQGLELLAYFRNRAPLDDSGMPKDRFSAEMPDATLATLKIQPSEPRDSAVYFCASGLVGGTGLEQYFGPGTRLTVT.